One sample yielded the 30 T cell receptor beta chains listed below, sequenced in a study of blood T cell repertoires in COVID-19. Repertoires were generated with immunoSEQ multiplex PCR, while TCRdb's copy carries only in-frame clones and drops some. The table records 45,000 or so clones, 87% of them present only once. The sample consisted of peripheral blood. The receptors were gathered from an elderly woman in a cohort sampled during active or convalescent COVID-19.

This clone was seen a single time. Germline is not matched at one junction end, which may reflect a read error. The rearrangement uses TRBV6-5 and TRBJ2-5; weak D call: TRBD1 (6 bases). Germline V CDR1 and CDR2: MNHEY, SVGAGI. This CDR3 comprises 16 residues. The CDR3 nucleotides read TGTGCCAGCAGGTACTTTGGACAGCCTGATTTAGAGACCCAGTACTTC. This codes for CASRYFGQPDLETQYF.

The chain joins TRBV3-1 (or the pseudogene TRBV3-2) to TRBJ2-3; D call uncertain. Trimming left V 1 base short and J 6 bases short, with 5 bases between. Germline CDR1 LGHDT, CDR2 YNNKEL (reference sequence). CDR3 length: 12 amino acids. Here the CDR3 DNA reads TGTGCCAGCAGCCAAGTCTTGGATACGCAGTATTTT. It yields the protein CASSQVLDTQYF.

This rearrangement joins TRBV2 to TRBJ1-1; D is perhaps TRBD1 (5 bases). This CDR3 region has 14 residues. Germline values: CDR1 SNHLY, CDR2 FYNNEI. Trimming took off 5 bases at V and 0 bases at J, with 10 bases between the two ends. CDR3 nucleotide sequence: TGTGCCAGCAGTAGCAGGGTAGTGAACACTGAAGCTTTCTTT. It specifies CASSSRVVNTEAFF.

This clone occurred once. CDR3: CAISRGVGDQPQHF. The CDR3 region has the DNA TGTGCCATCAGTCGGGGAGTTGGGGATCAGCCCCAGCATTTT. V gene TRBV10-3 combines with J gene TRBJ1-5; D remains unclear. Germline V CDR1 and CDR2: ENHRY, SYGVKD. The germline V and J ends were trimmed by 5 bases and 5 bases, with 13 bases remaining between them. The CDR3 spans 14 residues.

The chain combines TRBV19 with TRBJ2-3; 11 bases agree with TRBD1. The germline V gene has CDR1 LNHDA and CDR2 SQIVND (reference sequence). The junction had 12 bases not matched to a gene; V was cut back by 6 bases and J by 7 bases. The length of the CDR3 is 16 residues. The CDR3, as DNA: TGTGCCAGTAGCGAAGGCGGACAGGGGGCGATGAATACGCAGTATTTT. Amino acid sequence: CASSEGGQGAMNTQYF.

The chain employs TRBV18 and TRBJ1-1, with a weak D call TRBD1 (6 bases). Looked up from germline, CDR1 is KGHSH and CDR2 is LQKENI. This CDR3 has 15 amino acids. V lost 4 bases and J lost 7, with 19 bases in between. CDR3 amino acids: CASSQGITGTSEAFF. The CDR3 coding sequence is TGTGCCAGCTCACAGGGGATTACAGGGACCAGTGAAGCTTTCTTT.

This clone was observed once. The chain recombines TRBV11-2 with TRBJ2-7; TRBD1 matches 10 bases. The germline V gene has CDR1 SGHAT and CDR2 FQNNGV. This CDR3 is 16 amino acids long. The V segment lost 3 bases and the J segment 1 base; nucleotides outside the gene matches: 6. CDR3 region: CASSFRTGQGSYEQYF. In nucleotides, the CDR3 is TGTGCCAGCAGCTTCCGAACGGGACAGGGGTCCTACGAGCAGTACTTC. The whole variable domain, remainder taken from reference TRBV11-2 and TRBJ2-7, is EAGVAQSPRYKIIEKRQSVAFWCNPISGHATLYWYQQILGQGPKLLIQFQNNGVVDDSQLPKDRFSAERLKGVDSTLKIQPAKLEDSAVYLCASSFRTGQGSYEQYFGPGTRLTVT.

The gene calls are TRBV7-2 and TRBJ1-1; D is uncertain. Germline V gene sequence: CDR1 SGHTA, CDR2 FQGNSA. The CDR3 runs to 13 residues. V shed 5 bases and J shed 4 bases, with 11 bases lying between them. Written as DNA, the CDR3 is TGTGCCAGCAGCATCAGCGAGGGCACTGAAGCTTTCTTT. As protein: CASSISEGTEAFF.

The V and J genes are TRBV14 and TRBJ2-5, with a tentative D call TRBD2 (7 bases). In germline, CDR1 is SGHDN, CDR2 FVKESK. The CDR3 loop spans 17 amino acids. Trimming left V 1 base short and J 4 bases short, with 19 bases between. Here the CDR3 reads CASSQGGGAIRAETQYF. DNA of the CDR3: TGTGCCAGCAGCCAAGGAGGGGGGGCCATAAGGGCAGAGACCCAGTACTTC.

This clone was picked up a small number of times. CDR3 region: CASSFSQGPLHF. Here the CDR3 DNA reads TGTGCCAGCAGTTTCTCGCAGGGCCCCCTCCACTTT. J is TRBJ1-6 and V is TRBV12-3 or TRBV12-4, with a weak D call TRBD1 (5 bases). The CDR3 loop spans 12 amino acids. Trimming took 3 bases from V and 13 from J, leaving 10 bases between them.

The V gene is TRBV19, the J gene TRBJ1-5, with D perhaps TRBD1 (5 bases). The CDR3 extends over 15 amino acids. The V gene lost 2 bases and the J gene lost 5 bases, with 13 bases spanning the gap. Germline CDR1 LNHDA, CDR2 SQIVND (reference sequence). CDR3 bases: TGTGCCAGTAGTATATCGGGGGTAGTGTATCAGCCCCAGCATTTT. As protein: CASSISGVVYQPQHF.

This CDR3 reads CASRVQRVNTEAFF. Written as DNA, the CDR3 is TGTGCCAGTAGGGTCCAGCGGGTGAACACTGAAGCTTTCTTT. The chain employs TRBV5-6 and TRBJ1-1; D call uncertain. Germline CDR1 and CDR2: SGHDT and YYEEEE. Deletions cut 8 bases from V and 0 bases from J, with 14 bases between. This CDR3 has 14 amino acids. The whole variable domain, remainder taken from reference TRBV5-6 and TRBJ1-1, is DAGVTQSPTHLIKTRGQQVTLRCSPKSGHDTVSWYQQALGQGPQFIFQYYEEEERQRGNFPDRFSGHQFPNYSSELNVNALLLGDSALYLCASRVQRVNTEAFFGQGTRLTVV.

The chain combines TRBV30 with TRBJ1-4; D is possibly TRBD1 (5 bases). The CDR3 is 15 residues long. Per germline, CDR1 GTSNPN and CDR2 SVGIG (reference sequence). V dropped 0 bases and J dropped 8 bases, with 16 bases sitting between them. The CDR3 here is CAWSVLSGTREKLFF. The CDR3 DNA is TGTGCCTGGAGTGTACTGTCCGGGACTCGGGAAAAACTGTTTTTT. The full variable domain, in which reference TRBV30 and TRBJ1-4 provide the parts outside the CDR3, is SQTIHQWPATLVQPVGSPLSLECTVEGTSNPNLYWYRQAAGRGLQLLFYSVGIGQISSEVPQNLSASRPQDRQFILSSKKLLLSDSGFYLCAWSVLSGTREKLFFGSGTQLSVL.

J is TRBJ2-7 and V is TRBV19; D is perhaps TRBD2 (6 bases). V was clipped by 5 bases and J by 0 bases, with 8 bases between them. The CDR3 consists of 13 residues. Germline V lookup: CDR1 LNHDA, CDR2 SQIVND (reference sequence). The CDR3 spells CASSWRDSYEQYF. The CDR3 DNA follows: TGTGCCAGTAGTTGGCGGGACTCCTACGAGCAGTACTTC.

The rearrangement joins TRBV10-3 to TRBJ1-2; 10 bases match TRBD1. The CDR3 consists of 16 residues. The V gene's germline CDR1 is ENHRY and CDR2 SYGVKD. After removal of 6 bases from V and 0 bases from J, the junction contained 7 bases not matched to a gene. In nucleotides, the CDR3 is TGTGCCATCAGGGGGGACAGGGGCTCAACTAACTATGGCTACACCTTC. Protein: CAIRGDRGSTNYGYTF.

The chain recombines TRBV11-3 with TRBJ2-7; 11 positions match TRBD2. The length of the CDR3 is 16 residues. V shed 0 bases, J shed 0 bases, and the junction held 1 base outside the gene matches. Germline CDR1 reads SGHNT; CDR2 reads YENEEA. The CDR3 loop reads CASSLDGLAGSYEQYF. The CDR3 bases are TGTGCCAGCAGCTTAGACGGACTAGCGGGCTCCTACGAGCAGTACTTC.

V is TRBV9 and J is TRBJ2-5; 10 nucleotides align to TRBD2. Germline V lookup: CDR1 SGDLS, CDR2 YYNGEE. The junction had 6 bases not matched to a gene; V was cut back by 0 bases and J by 4 bases. The CDR3 loop spans 16 amino acids. In DNA form, the CDR3 reads TGTGCCAGCAGCGTAGCTTCAGCGGGGGGGATAGAGACCCAGTACTTC. This translates into CASSVASAGGIETQYF.

The V gene is TRBV10-3, the J gene TRBJ1-6; D is unresolved. V was pared by 9 bases and J by 10 bases, with 16 bases between. The CDR3 sequence is 13 residues long. Looked up from germline, CDR1 is ENHRY and CDR2 is SYGVKD. The CDR3 reads CAIWSGFNSPLHF. The CDR3 nucleotides read TGTGCCATTTGGAGCGGGTTCAACTCACCCCTCCACTTT.

This clone appeared once. The chain links TRBV25-1 to TRBJ2-7; no firm D call. Trimming stripped 4 bases from V and 2 bases from J, with 12 bases between. Germline values: CDR1 MGHDK, CDR2 SYGVNS. The CDR3 has 14 residues. The CDR3 coding sequence is TGTGCCAGCAGTGTTAGAACTCCACCCTACGAGCAGTACTTC. Translated, it gives CASSVRTPPYEQYF.

The chain has TRBV5-5 and TRBJ2-1, with D perhaps matching TRBD1 (6 bases). The germline CDR1 and CDR2 sequences are SGHKS and YYEKEE (reference sequence). Trimming left V 2 bases short and J 4 bases short, with 7 bases between. This CDR3 is 13 amino acids long. This CDR3 reads CASSLDRYNEQFF. The DNA of the CDR3 is TGTGCCAGCAGCTTAGACAGGTACAATGAGCAGTTCTTC.

The rearrangement uses TRBV5-4 and TRBJ2-7, with 7 bases aligning to TRBD2. The CDR3 is 14 amino acids. Per the germline V gene, CDR1 is SGHNT and CDR2 is YYREEE (reference sequence). Losses at the gene ends were 3 bases for V and 2 bases for J; bases not matched to a gene: 5. Written as DNA, the CDR3 is TGTGCCAGCAGCTCCGGACTAGGCGCCTACGAGCAGTACTTC. Encoded protein: CASSSGLGAYEQYF.

The genes are TRBV29-1 and TRBJ1-1, with 8 bases fitting TRBD1. Germline V lookup: CDR1 SQVTM, CDR2 ANQGSEA. After removal of 5 bases from V and 7 bases from J, the junction contained 9 bases not matched to a gene. CDR3 length equals 13 residues. The CDR3 bases are TGCAGCGTTTCCGACCGGACAGGGAGTGAAGCTTTCTTT. Translated: CSVSDRTGSEAFF.

The J gene is TRBJ2-1, the V gene TRBV5-8; no clear D gene. V was trimmed by 0 bases and J by 0 bases, leaving 10 bases between them. Germline V gene data show CDR1 as SGHTS and CDR2 as YDEGEE. CDR3 size: 16 residues. CDR3 amino acids: CASSLGRLNSYNEQFF. DNA for the CDR3: TGTGCCAGCAGCTTGGGCCGCCTAAACTCCTACAATGAGCAGTTCTTC. Full variable domain (rest looked up from reference TRBV5-8 and TRBJ2-1): EAGVTQSPTHLIKTRGQQATLRCSPISGHTSVYWYQQALGLGLQFLLWYDEGEERNRGNFPPRFSGRQFPNYSSELNVNALELEDSALYLCASSLGRLNSYNEQFFGPGTRLTVL.

This chain links TRBV20-1 with TRBJ2-3; possible D gene TRBD1, 6 bases. CDR3 size: 15 residues. V was clipped by 3 bases and J by 3 bases, with 16 bases between them. Germline CDR1 and CDR2: DFQATT and SNEGSKA (reference sequence). The CDR3 nucleotides are TGCAGTGCTAGTTCCTACAGGGACCGAACAGATACGCAGTATTTT. It is translated as CSASSYRDRTDTQYF.

This chain joins TRBV2 and TRBJ1-2; 11 bases agree with TRBD1. Trimming took 5 bases from V and 4 from J; bases not matched to a gene: 9. Germline-derived CDR1 and CDR2 are SNHLY and FYNNEI. The CDR3 is 16 residues long. The CDR3 nucleotides are TGTGCCAGCAGTACCCGGACAGGGGGCGGTGGCTATGGCTACACCTTC. Residues: CASSTRTGGGGYGYTF.

The CDR3 DNA reads as TGTGCCTGGAGCGTTTTGGGACAGGGGGCTCCCTATGGCTACACCTTC. It encodes CAWSVLGQGAPYGYTF. The rearrangement joins TRBV30 to TRBJ1-2, with 12 bases fitting TRBD1. This CDR3 spans 16 amino acids. The germline CDR1 and CDR2 sequences are GTSNPN and SVGIG (reference sequence). V was clipped by 3 bases and J by 4 bases; unmatched bases: 9. The variable domain in full, with the rest retrieved from reference TRBV30 and TRBJ1-2, is SQTIHQWPATLVQPVGSPLSLECTVEGTSNPNLYWYRQAAGRGLQLLFYSVGIGQISSEVPQNLSASRPQDRQFILSSKKLLLSDSGFYLCAWSVLGQGAPYGYTFGSGTRLTVV.

The chain uses TRBV9 and TRBJ2-7; the match to TRBD2 covers 12 bases. Losses at the gene ends were 3 bases for V and 1 base for J; bases not matched to a gene: 2. The germline CDR1 and CDR2 sequences are SGDLS and YYNGEE. The CDR3 is 15 residues long. This CDR3 is CASSGTSGGSYEQYF. CDR3 DNA sequence: TGTGCCAGCAGCGGAACTAGCGGGGGGTCCTACGAGCAGTACTTC.

The rearrangement joins TRBV7-6 to TRBJ1-5, with 11 bases aligning to TRBD1. The V and J ends lost 5 bases and 4 bases, in that order; junction bases with no gene match: 4. There are 15 residues in the CDR3. Germline CDR1 SGHVS, CDR2 FNYEAQ. CDR3 region: CASSHGDRGNQPQHF. The CDR3 region has the DNA TGTGCCAGCAGCCACGGGGACAGGGGGAATCAGCCCCAGCATTTT.

The chain employs TRBV6-5 and TRBJ2-1; 8 bases are a match to TRBD2. The germline CDR1 and CDR2 sequences are MNHEY and SVGAGI. V lost 4 bases to trimming and J lost 4 bases; unmatched junction nucleotides: 6. The CDR3 loop spans 15 amino acids. This CDR3 is CASSSTGGGYNEQFF. DNA for the CDR3: TGTGCCAGCAGTTCCACCGGCGGGGGGTACAATGAGCAGTTCTTC.

The rearrangement joins TRBV4-1 to TRBJ1-2; D perhaps matches TRBD1 (5 bases). CDR3 size: 15 residues. Germline CDR1 MGHRA, CDR2 YSYEKL. V was cut by 1 base and J by 0 bases, with 9 bases left in between. The chain's CDR3 is CASSQVDRPNYGYTF. CDR3 nucleotides: TGCGCCAGCAGCCAAGTTGACAGACCTAACTATGGCTACACCTTC.